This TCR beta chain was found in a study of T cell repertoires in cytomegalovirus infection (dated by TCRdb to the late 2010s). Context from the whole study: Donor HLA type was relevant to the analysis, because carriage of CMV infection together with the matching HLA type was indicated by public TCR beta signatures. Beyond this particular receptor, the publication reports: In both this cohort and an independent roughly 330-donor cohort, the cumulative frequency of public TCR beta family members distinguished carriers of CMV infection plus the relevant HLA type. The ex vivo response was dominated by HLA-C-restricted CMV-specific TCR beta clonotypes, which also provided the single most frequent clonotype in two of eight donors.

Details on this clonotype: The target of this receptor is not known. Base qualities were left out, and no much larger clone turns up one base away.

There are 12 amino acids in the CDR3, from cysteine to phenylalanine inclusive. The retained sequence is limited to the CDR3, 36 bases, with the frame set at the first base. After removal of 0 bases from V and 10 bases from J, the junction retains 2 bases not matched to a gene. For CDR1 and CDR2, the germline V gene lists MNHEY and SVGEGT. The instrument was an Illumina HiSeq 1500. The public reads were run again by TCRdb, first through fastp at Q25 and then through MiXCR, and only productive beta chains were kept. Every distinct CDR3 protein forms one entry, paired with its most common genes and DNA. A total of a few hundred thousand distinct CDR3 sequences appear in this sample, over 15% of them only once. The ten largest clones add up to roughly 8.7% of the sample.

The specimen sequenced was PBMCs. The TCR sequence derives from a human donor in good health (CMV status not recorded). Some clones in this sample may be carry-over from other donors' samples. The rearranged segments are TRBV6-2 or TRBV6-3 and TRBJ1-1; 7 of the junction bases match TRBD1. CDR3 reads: CASSYSGQRAFF. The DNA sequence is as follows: TGTGCCAGCAGTTACTCGGGACAGCGAGCTTTCTTT.